The 22 T cell receptor beta chains reported below all come from one sample, sequenced in a study of metastatic and nonmetastatic thyroid tumors. Using MiXCR, TCRdb re-called clones from the PCR reads. The sample yields around 64,000 clones, less than 5% seen once. Thyroid surgery had not been preceded by any treatment in any patient. The material sequenced was blood. The origin of the receptors is a female donor with papillary thyroid cancer or a benign thyroid nodule (not recorded which). Some clones in this sample may be carry-over from other donors' samples.

V usage is TRBV6-1 and J usage is TRBJ2-5; TRBD1 is a possible D gene (6 bases). The length of the CDR3 is 15 residues. Trimming shortened V by 6 bases and J by 3 bases, and 17 bases separated the two germline ends. Germline-derived CDR1 and CDR2 are MNHNS and SASEGT. DNA of the CDR3: TGTGCCAGCAGCTCAACACAGGGAGAGAAAGAGACCCAGTACTTC. Protein sequence: CASSSTQGEKETQYF.

This clone was counted between two and nine times. One end of the junction fails to match germline, which may point to a read error. The J gene is TRBJ2-1, the V gene TRBV19; TRBD2 matches 13 bases. CDR3 size: 17 residues. Looked up from germline, CDR1 is LNHDA and CDR2 is SQIVND (reference sequence). The CDR3 reads CAGSPGTSGMIYNEQFF. The CDR3 region has the DNA TGTGCCGGTAGCCCCGGGACTAGCGGGATGATATACAATGAGCAGTTCTTC.

This clone was observed a handful of times. With a much larger clone just one base away, this may be a read error. This sample also contains other DNA sequences that code for the same CDR3. This chain uses TRBV10-3 with TRBJ1-2; the D gene is possibly TRBD1 (5 bases). This CDR3 has 16 residues. The V and J ends lost 3 bases and 8 bases respectively, with 22 bases between them. From germline, CDR1 is ENHRY and CDR2 SYGVKD. Here the CDR3 DNA reads TGTGCCATCAGTGACCTATCCCGGGACTCACTCCCGGGCTACACCTTC. Its translation is CAISDLSRDSLPGYTF.

In this sample, this clone turned up many times. The chain recombines TRBV7-2 with TRBJ2-7; 7 bases are shared with TRBD1. With 0 bases clipped from V and 4 bases from J, the junction kept 3 bases outside the gene matches. The CDR3 extends over 14 amino acids. The germline gives CDR1 SGHTA, CDR2 FQGNSA. The CDR3 DNA reads as TGTGCCAGCAGCTTAGCAGGGGGCCTATACGAGCAGTACTTC. Residues: CASSLAGGLYEQYF.

This clone was seen only a few times. One junction end disagrees with the germline gene, perhaps due to a read error. The chain joins TRBV7-9 to TRBJ1-2; no definite D call. This CDR3 is 18 amino acids long. The germline V gene has CDR1 SEHNR and CDR2 FQNEAQ (reference sequence). In DNA, the CDR3 is TGTGCCAGCAGCTCGAACAGTTGGCGGACCTCCGAGTTGGGTGGCTACACTTTC. The encoded protein is CASSSNSWRTSELGGYTF. The entire variable domain, with the rest obtained from reference TRBV7-9 and TRBJ1-2, is as follows: DTGVSQNPRHKITKRGQNVTFRCDPISEHNRLYWYRQTLGQGPEFLTYFQNEAQLEKSRLLSDRFSAERPKGSFSTLEIQRTEQGDSAMYLCASSSNSWRTSELGGYTFGSGTRLTVV.

This clone was seen repeatedly, ten times or more. The chain uses TRBV12-3 or TRBV12-4 and TRBJ2-7; D call uncertain. CDR3 length: 15 residues. The V gene lost 6 bases and the J gene lost 6 bases, with 21 bases spanning the gap. DNA of the CDR3: TGTGCCAGCAGCCAGAGTCGAGCCGGCAACGGCGAGCAGTACTTC. Protein sequence: CASSQSRAGNGEQYF.

This clone occurred a few times. V gene TRBV6-1 combines with J gene TRBJ1-3; 7 positions agree with TRBD1. J was trimmed by 8 bases and V by 0 bases; bases with no gene match: 10. The CDR3 length is 16 residues. In germline, CDR1 is MNHNS, CDR2 SASEGT. The CDR3 region is CASSEAGGAGRDTIYF. The CDR3 DNA reads TGTGCCAGCAGTGAAGCAGGGGGCGCCGGAAGGGACACCATATATTTT.

CDR3 loop: CASSLDPGTANYGYTF. CDR3 bases: TGTGCCAGCAGCTTAGACCCCGGGACAGCTAACTATGGCTACACCTTC. V is TRBV11-2 and J is TRBJ1-2, with TRBD1 identical over 7 bases. There are 16 residues in the CDR3. J was trimmed by 0 bases and V by 0 bases; bases with no gene match: 4. CDR1 and CDR2 (germline): SGHAT, FQNNGV. Full variable domain (remainder filled in from reference TRBV11-2 and TRBJ1-2): EAGVAQSPRYKIIEKRQSVAFWCNPISGHATLYWYQQILGQGPKLLIQFQNNGVVDDSQLPKDRFSAERLKGVDSTLKIQPAKLEDSAVYLCASSLDPGTANYGYTFGSGTRLTVV.

Comment on this clone: Relative to the germline gene, one junction end is altered; a read error may explain this. This chain connects TRBV5-8 to TRBJ2-5, with D possibly matching TRBD2 (5 bases). The CDR3 totals 13 residues. CDR1 is SGHTS and CDR2 is YDEGEE in the germline V gene. The CDR3 spells CASSLAAQDTQYF. The CDR3 nucleotides read TGTGCCAGCAGCTTAGCGGCCCAAGATACCCAGTACTTC.

A few counts support this clone. V gene TRBV24-1 combines with J gene TRBJ2-2; 9 bases match TRBD1. This CDR3 comprises 16 residues. Germline CDR1 KGHDR, CDR2 SFDVKD. With 4 bases clipped from V and 3 bases from J, the junction kept 5 bases outside the gene matches. CDR3 sequence reads: CATSDPGQGYTGELFF. DNA for the CDR3: TGTGCCACCAGTGACCCGGGACAGGGCTACACCGGGGAGCTGTTTTTT.

In this sample, this clone turned up many times. The chain links TRBV19 to TRBJ2-7; 8 bases match TRBD1. The CDR3 is made up of 13 amino acids. In germline, CDR1 is LNHDA, CDR2 SQIVND (reference sequence). V dropped 5 bases and J dropped 5; count of bases not matched to a gene: 5. The CDR3 spells CASSLPDRDEQYF. The CDR3 DNA reads TGTGCCAGTAGTCTACCGGACAGGGACGAGCAGTACTTC.

This clone has ten or more counts. V and J are TRBV3-1 and TRBJ2-5; tentative D call: TRBD1 (6 bases). This CDR3 spans 15 amino acids. V lost 2 bases to trimming and J lost 2 bases, with 12 bases between them. Germline V gene data show CDR1 as LGHDT and CDR2 as YNNKEL (reference sequence). The CDR3 loop reads CASSQRGSRQETQYF. CDR3 in DNA: TGTGCCAGCAGCCAAAGGGGGTCGCGTCAAGAGACCCAGTACTTC.

This clone has at least ten counts. This chain joins TRBV19 and TRBJ2-3; TRBD1 aligns across 7 bases. Germline V gene sequence: CDR1 LNHDA, CDR2 SQIVND (reference sequence). V was clipped by 3 bases and J by 0 bases; unmatched bases: 0. This CDR3 has 14 amino acids. CDR3 coding DNA: TGTGCCAGTAGTATGACAGGGAGCACAGATACGCAGTATTTT. It translates to CASSMTGSTDTQYF. The whole variable domain, filled in from reference TRBV19 and TRBJ2-3, reads DGGITQSPKYLFRKEGQNVTLSCEQNLNHDAMYWYRQDPGQGLRLIYYSQIVNDFQKGDIAEGYSVSREKKESFPLTVTSAQKNPTAFYLCASSMTGSTDTQYFGPGTRLTVL.

This clone appeared many times. Different DNA sequences within this sample yield the same CDR3. V and J are TRBV20-1 and TRBJ2-3; 7 bases are a match to TRBD2. Losses at the gene ends were 4 bases for V and 3 bases for J; bases not matched to a gene: 13. The CDR3 runs to 16 residues. Germline V gene lookup returns CDR1 DFQATT and CDR2 SNEGSKA (reference sequence). CDR3 region: CSAKKGAGARTDTQYF. As DNA, the CDR3 is TGCAGTGCTAAGAAAGGGGCGGGAGCCCGGACAGATACGCAGTATTTT.

This clone appeared many times. This chain links TRBV11-2 with TRBJ1-1; TRBD1 matches 7 bases. With 2 bases clipped from V and 3 bases from J, the junction kept 3 bases outside the gene matches. Germline V CDR1 and CDR2: SGHAT, FQNNGV. The CDR3 runs 14 residues. CDR3: CASSLNRGYTEAFF. The CDR3, as DNA: TGTGCCAGCAGCTTAAACAGGGGATACACTGAAGCTTTCTTT.

This clone has ten or more counts. This chain links TRBV19 with TRBJ2-1, with TRBD2 matching 13 bases. CDR1 and CDR2 from the germline V gene are LNHDA and SQIVND (reference sequence). Trimming took 6 bases from V and 6 from J; bases not matched to a gene: 5. The CDR3 is made up of 15 amino acids. The CDR3, as DNA: TGTGCCAGTAGCATACTAGCGGGAGGGCGCAATGAGCAGTTCTTC. Protein: CASSILAGGRNEQFF.

J is TRBJ2-4 and V is TRBV5-6, with 9 bases matching TRBD2. Losses at the gene ends were 0 bases for V and 9 bases for J; bases not matched to a gene: 10. Germline V gene sequence: CDR1 SGHDT, CDR2 YYEEEE. This CDR3 contains 16 residues. CDR3 loop: CASSLAWAGGESIQYF. The CDR3 region has the DNA TGTGCCAGCAGCTTGGCTTGGGCGGGAGGGGAGTCCATTCAGTACTTC.

The chain employs TRBV12-3 or TRBV12-4 and TRBJ2-2; D perhaps matches TRBD2 (5 bases). V dropped 0 bases and J dropped 7 bases, with 9 bases sitting between them. This CDR3 contains 14 residues. The CDR3 DNA reads TGTGCCAGCAGTTTAGCGGAGGTTGGCGGGGAGCTGTTTTTT. This encodes CASSLAEVGGELFF.

This clone has just a few counts. Being one base from a much bigger clone, this may be a read error. This chain connects TRBV5-1 to TRBJ2-3, with TRBD1 matching over 7 bases. Trimming at V came to 9 bases and at J to 6 bases, leaving 10 bases not matched to a gene. Germline CDR1 is SGHRS and CDR2 is YFSETQ. The CDR3 is 13 residues long. The CDR3: CATPGQRVDTQYF. CDR3 in DNA: TGCGCCACTCCGGGACAGAGGGTGGATACGCAGTATTTT.

This clone was found many times. The V call is TRBV4-1, the J call TRBJ2-7, with D perhaps matching TRBD1 (6 bases). Deletions cut 0 bases from V and 3 bases from J, with 6 bases between. This CDR3 comprises 13 residues. Germline-derived CDR1 and CDR2 are MGHRA and YSYEKL. The chain's CDR3 is CASSQEDSYEQYF. For the CDR3, the DNA is TGCGCCAGCAGCCAAGAGGACAGCTACGAGCAGTACTTC.

This clone was counted between two and nine times. V and J are TRBV28 and TRBJ1-2; D gene uncertain. V was trimmed by 2 bases and J by 6 bases, leaving 10 bases between them. Looked up from germline, CDR1 is MDHEN and CDR2 is SYDVKM. The CDR3 loop spans 13 amino acids. CDR3 bases: TGTGCCAGCAGTTTACTGGGTCGTCATGGCTACACCTTC. Translating it yields CASSLLGRHGYTF.

This clone showed up many times. J is TRBJ2-1 and V is TRBV2; possibly TRBD2 for D (5 bases). Germline loops: CDR1 SNHLY, CDR2 FYNNEI. This CDR3 has 14 amino acids. The V gene lost 5 bases and the J gene lost 5 bases, with 13 bases spanning the gap. Here the CDR3 reads CASSRTGPNNEQFF. CDR3 nucleotides: TGTGCCAGCAGTCGGACTGGACCAAACAATGAGCAGTTCTTC.